This T cell receptor beta chain was sequenced for a study of blood T cell repertoires in COVID-19. About the research overall: Some COVID-19 samples were acute and others convalescent; all came from the United States, Italy and Spain.

Participant-given clinical history determined each cohort assignment. Cohort 3 donors counted as recovered after two negative PCRs, clearance, or resolved symptoms. Authors' data handling: Quantification of nucleated cells was approximated via reference gene primer amplification. This table comes from immunoSEQ multiplex PCR, and its TCRdb copy is limited to in-frame clones, with some not included. Clonal size and the V and J genes are those of that table, whereas D and trimming came from the DNA. Of about 280,000 clones detected, 85% appear once; the ten largest clones hold 2% to 3%. The V gene's germline CDR1 is SGHTA and CDR2 FQGTGA. This CDR3 is built from 14 residues. V lost 7 bases, J lost 1 base, and 13 bases lay in between.

This sequence was found in a woman between 45 and 60 years old who had recovered from COVID-19. The chain links TRBV7-3 to TRBJ1-1; D not resolved. What was sequenced was PBMCs or T cells enriched from blood (not recorded which). CDR3 nucleotide sequence: TGTGCCAGCAACACGAGGGAGGGGAACACTGAAGCTTTCTTT. It is translated as CASNTREGNTEAFF.